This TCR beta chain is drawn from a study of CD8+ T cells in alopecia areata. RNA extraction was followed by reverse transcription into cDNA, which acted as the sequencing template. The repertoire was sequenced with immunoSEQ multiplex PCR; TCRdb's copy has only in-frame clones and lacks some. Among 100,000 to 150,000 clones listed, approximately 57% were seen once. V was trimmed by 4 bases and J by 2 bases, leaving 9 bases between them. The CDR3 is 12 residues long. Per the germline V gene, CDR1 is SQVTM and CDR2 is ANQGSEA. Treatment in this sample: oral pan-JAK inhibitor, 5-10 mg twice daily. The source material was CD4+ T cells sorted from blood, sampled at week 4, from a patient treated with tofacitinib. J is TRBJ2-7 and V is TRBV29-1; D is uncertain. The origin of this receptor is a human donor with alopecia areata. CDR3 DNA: TGCAGCGTTGGGAAAGATGCCTACGAGCAGTACTTC. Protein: CSVGKDAYEQYF.